This passage covers 13 T cell receptor beta chains from one sample sequenced in a study of blood T cells in healthy people across ages. Sample-barcoded 5' priming and a J-beta primer mix drove a second PCR of roughly 7 to 11 cycles. TCRdb fed the 5' RACE reads into MiXCR, producing one record per CDR3 protein. Of 1,100,000 or so distinct CDR3 sequences in the sample, 45% were seen once. Sequenced sample: blood. The receptors were gathered from a woman aged 55 to 70 in good health.

This clonotype was recorded a few times. The chain employs TRBV24-1 and TRBJ2-1; 8 bases fit TRBD2. The CDR3 runs 14 residues. Looked up from germline, CDR1 is KGHDR and CDR2 is SFDVKD. Germline trimming cut 2 bases from V and 10 bases from J; bases unmatched to any gene: 6. CDR3 coding DNA: TGTGCCACCAGTGATTCCTTGCGGGAGGACGAGCAGTTCTTC. It codes for CATSDSLREDEQFF.

This chain uses TRBV5-4 with TRBJ1-2; a weak D match, TRBD1 (5 bases). Germline V gene lookup returns CDR1 SGHNT and CDR2 YYREEE (reference sequence). V was cut by 4 bases and J by 6 bases, with 13 bases left in between. The CDR3 totals 13 residues. The CDR3 spells CASSASRVNGYTF. The CDR3 region has the DNA TGTGCCAGCAGCGCCAGCAGGGTAAATGGCTACACCTTC.

The CDR3 region is CASSYGAGGLSTDTQYF. The CDR3 region has the DNA TGTGCCAGCAGTTACGGTGCGGGGGGACTTAGCACAGATACGCAGTATTTT. The rearrangement links TRBV6-6 to TRBJ2-3; TRBD2 aligns across 8 bases. The germline V gene has CDR1 MNHNY and CDR2 SVGAGI (reference sequence). This CDR3 has 17 residues. J gave up 0 bases and V 2 bases, and 7 bases lay outside the gene matches.

Note on this clonotype: A clone one base away is much larger, so this may be a read error. The rearrangement uses TRBV12-3 or TRBV12-4 and TRBJ2-1, with TRBD1 matching 7 bases. The CDR3 spans 13 residues. With 6 bases clipped from V and 2 bases from J, the junction kept 1 base outside the gene matches. In nucleotides, the CDR3 is TGTGCCAGCAGCGGGACAGCCTACAATGAGCAGTTCTTC. Protein product: CASSGTAYNEQFF.

This clonotype was seen a handful of times. This chain uses TRBV12-3 or TRBV12-4 with TRBJ1-5; D perhaps matches TRBD1 (5 bases). V lost 5 bases to trimming and J lost 7 bases, with 12 bases between them. This CDR3 has 13 residues. The CDR3 DNA reads TGTGCCAGCAGTCCCTGGACACTACAGCCCCAGCATTTT. It yields the protein CASSPWTLQPQHF.

In this sample, this clonotype turned up once. The rearrangement uses TRBV11-2 and TRBJ2-1, with 12 bases identical to TRBD1. The V gene end was trimmed by 6 bases and the J gene end by 0 bases; junction bases not matched to a gene: 12. This CDR3 has 19 residues. In germline, CDR1 is SGHAT, CDR2 FQNNGV. CDR3 DNA: TGTGCCAGCAGTTCTCCCGGGACAGGGGGCGGAAGCTCCTACAATGAGCAGTTCTTC. Translation: CASSSPGTGGGSSYNEQFF. Full variable domain (outside the CDR3, taken from reference TRBV11-2 and TRBJ2-1): EAGVAQSPRYKIIEKRQSVAFWCNPISGHATLYWYQQILGQGPKLLIQFQNNGVVDDSQLPKDRFSAERLKGVDSTLKIQPAKLEDSAVYLCASSSPGTGGGSSYNEQFFGPGTRLTVL.

This clonotype appeared a few times. This chain connects TRBV15 to TRBJ2-7, with D perhaps assigned TRBD1 or TRBD2 (5 bases each). Per germline, CDR1 LNHNV and CDR2 YYDKDF (reference sequence). V was pared by 5 bases and J by 3 bases, with 14 bases between. This CDR3 contains 14 residues. CDR3 sequence: CATSPEGKLYEQYF. The CDR3 nucleotides are TGTGCCACCAGCCCTGAGGGGAAACTCTACGAGCAGTACTTC.

In its sample, this clonotype was seen a few times. The chain uses TRBV7-2 and TRBJ2-5, with 9 bases lining up with TRBD2. CDR3 length: 14 residues. With 7 bases clipped from V and 3 bases from J, the junction kept 6 bases outside the gene matches. Germline loops: CDR1 SGHTA, CDR2 FQGNSA. The CDR3 is CASTVTSGKETQYF. The CDR3 coding sequence is TGTGCCAGCACCGTGACTAGCGGCAAAGAGACCCAGTACTTC. The full variable domain, its missing parts supplied by reference TRBV7-2 and TRBJ2-5, is GAGVSQSPSNKVTEKGKDVELRCDPISGHTALYWYRQSLGQGLEFLIYFQGNSAPDKSGLPSDRFSAERTGGSVSTLTIQRTQQEDSAVYLCASTVTSGKETQYFGPGTRLLVL.

V is TRBV13 and J is TRBJ2-7; D unclear. Deletions cut 0 bases from V and 1 base from J, with 16 bases between. Germline loops: CDR1 PRHDT, CDR2 FYEKMQ (reference sequence). The CDR3 consists of 17 residues. The CDR3 DNA sequence: TGTGCCAGCAGCTTAGGCACCGGGCAGGCACGATCCTACGAGCAGTACTTC. Amino acids: CASSLGTGQARSYEQYF.

The V and J genes are TRBV5-1 and TRBJ2-3; D gene ambiguous. CDR3 length equals 15 residues. CDR1 is SGHRS and CDR2 is YFSETQ in the germline V gene. V lost 0 bases and J lost 0, with 8 bases in between. DNA for the CDR3: TGCGCCAGCAGCTTGGGCCTAACTAGCACAGATACGCAGTATTTT. Amino acid sequence: CASSLGLTSTDTQYF.

The chain carries TRBV7-9 and TRBJ2-7; 7 positions agree with TRBD1. The CDR3 has 13 amino acids. Germline values: CDR1 SEHNR, CDR2 FQNEAQ (reference sequence). The V segment lost 8 bases and the J segment 2 bases; nucleotides outside the gene matches: 6. CDR3: CASGHDRAYEQYF. CDR3 sequence (DNA): TGTGCCAGCGGTCACGACAGGGCCTACGAGCAGTACTTC.

This clonotype has just a few counts. The V and J genes are TRBV5-1 and TRBJ2-7, with D hard to call. In germline, CDR1 is SGHRS, CDR2 YFSETQ. The CDR3 covers 14 residues. The V end was cut by 3 bases, the J end by 0 bases, with 10 bases between. As DNA, the CDR3 is TGCGCCAGCAGCTCTGGGTGGGGCTCCTACGAGCAGTACTTC. This translates into CASSSGWGSYEQYF.

This sequence joins TRBV12-3 or TRBV12-4 and TRBJ2-6; 8 nucleotides line up with TRBD1. Unmatched junction bases numbered 4, after V lost 4 bases and J lost 2 bases. The CDR3 length is 16 residues. CDR3 protein: CASSSRTGPGANVLTF. The CDR3 nucleotides are TGTGCCAGCAGTTCAAGGACAGGGCCTGGGGCCAACGTCCTGACTTTC.